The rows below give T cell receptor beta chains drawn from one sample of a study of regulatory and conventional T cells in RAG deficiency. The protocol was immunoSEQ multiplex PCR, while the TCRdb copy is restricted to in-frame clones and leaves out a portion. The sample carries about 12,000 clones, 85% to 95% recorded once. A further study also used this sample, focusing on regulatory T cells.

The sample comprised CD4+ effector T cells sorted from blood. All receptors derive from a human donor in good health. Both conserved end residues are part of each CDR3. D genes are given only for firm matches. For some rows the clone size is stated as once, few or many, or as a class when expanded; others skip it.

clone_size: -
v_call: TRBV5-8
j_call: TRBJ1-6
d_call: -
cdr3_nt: TGTGCCAGCAGCTATACAGGGAGCTCCTATAATTCACCCCTCCACTTT
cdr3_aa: CASSYTGSSYNSPLHF

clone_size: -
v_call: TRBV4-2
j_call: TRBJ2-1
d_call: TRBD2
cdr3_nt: TGTGCCAGCAGCCAAGTAGGCGGGAGGGTGGGGAATGAGCAGTTCTTC
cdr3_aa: CASSQVGGRVGNEQFF

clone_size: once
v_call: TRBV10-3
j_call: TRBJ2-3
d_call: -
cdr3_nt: TGTGCCATCAGTGGGGGGCCTACAGATACGCAGTATTTT
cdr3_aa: CAISGGPTDTQYF

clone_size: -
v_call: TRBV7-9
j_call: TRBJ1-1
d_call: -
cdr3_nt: TGTGCCAGCAGCTTGGCAGGGATGAACACTGAAGCTTTCTTT
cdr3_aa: CASSLAGMNTEAFF

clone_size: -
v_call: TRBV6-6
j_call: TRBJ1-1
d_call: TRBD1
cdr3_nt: TGTGCCAGCATTAGGACAGGGACCATGAACACTGAAGCTTTCTTT
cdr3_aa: CASIRTGTMNTEAFF

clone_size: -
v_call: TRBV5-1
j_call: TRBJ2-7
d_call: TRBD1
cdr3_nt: TGCGCCAGCAGCTCGCGGTCGGGACAGGGGTTTTCCGAGCAGTACTTC
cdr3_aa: CASSSRSGQGFSEQYF

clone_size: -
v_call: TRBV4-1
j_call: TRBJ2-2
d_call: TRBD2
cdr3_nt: TGCGCCAGCAGCCAAGCTGGGAGCGGGGGGATCACCGGGGAGCTGTTTTTT
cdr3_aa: CASSQAGSGGITGELFF

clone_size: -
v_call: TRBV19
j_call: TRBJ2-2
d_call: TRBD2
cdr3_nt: TGTGCCAGTAGTCCACGGTTAGCGGGGTATGGGGAGCTGTTTTTT
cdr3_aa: CASSPRLAGYGELFF

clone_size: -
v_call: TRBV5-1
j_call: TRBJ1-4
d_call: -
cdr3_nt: TGCGCCAGCAGCTTGACAGGGACGGGTGAAAAACTGTTTTTT
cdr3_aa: CASSLTGTGEKLFF

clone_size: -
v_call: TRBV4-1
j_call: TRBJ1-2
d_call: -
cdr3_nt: TGCGCCAGCAGCCACCCTCCTCGCGGGAACTATGGCTACACCTTC
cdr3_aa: CASSHPPRGNYGYTF

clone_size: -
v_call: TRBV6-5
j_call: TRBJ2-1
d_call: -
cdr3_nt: TGTGCCAGCAGACCCTTGGGCAGGTCAGAAGATGAGCAGTTCTTC
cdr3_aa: CASRPLGRSEDEQFF

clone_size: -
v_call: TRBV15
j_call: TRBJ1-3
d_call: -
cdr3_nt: TGTGCCACCAGCAGAGGTCCCCGGGAGTCTGGAAACACCATATATTTT
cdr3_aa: CATSRGPRESGNTIYF

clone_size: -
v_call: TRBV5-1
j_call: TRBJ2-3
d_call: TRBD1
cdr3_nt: TGCGCCAGCAGCTTGGCAGGGGGTATTTCAGATACGCAGTATTTT
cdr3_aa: CASSLAGGISDTQYF

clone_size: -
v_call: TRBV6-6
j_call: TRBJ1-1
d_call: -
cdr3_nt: TGTGCCAGCAGTTACTTCATGAACACTGAAGCTTTCTTT
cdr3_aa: CASSYFMNTEAFF

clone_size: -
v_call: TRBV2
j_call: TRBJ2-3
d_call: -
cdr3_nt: TGTGCCAGCAGTCGCGCCATGAGGTCGTGGAGCACAGATACGCAGTATTTT
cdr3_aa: CASSRAMRSWSTDTQYF

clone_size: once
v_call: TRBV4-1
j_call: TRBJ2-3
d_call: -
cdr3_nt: TGCGCCAGCAGCCAAGATGGAGGGCGGAGGGGCATTTCCACAGATACGCAGTATTTT
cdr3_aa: CASSQDGGRRGISTDTQYF

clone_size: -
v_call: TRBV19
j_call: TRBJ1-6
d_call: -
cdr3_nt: TGTGCCAGCATAAGAGGCACAGGGTTCAATTCACCCCTCCACTTT
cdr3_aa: CASIRGTGFNSPLHF

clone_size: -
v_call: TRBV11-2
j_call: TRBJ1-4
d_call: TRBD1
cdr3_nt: TGTGCCAGCAGCTTATTGATGGGGGACAGGGTAGGCGAAAAACTGTTTTTT
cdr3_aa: CASSLLMGDRVGEKLFF

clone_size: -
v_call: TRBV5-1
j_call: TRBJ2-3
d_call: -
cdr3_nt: TGCGCCAGCAGCTTGGACAGAGATACGCAGTATTTT
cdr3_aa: CASSLDRDTQYF

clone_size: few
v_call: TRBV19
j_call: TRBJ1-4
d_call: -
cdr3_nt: TGTGCCAGTAGTACGGCATTAACTAATGAAAAACTGTTTTTT
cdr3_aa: CASSTALTNEKLFF